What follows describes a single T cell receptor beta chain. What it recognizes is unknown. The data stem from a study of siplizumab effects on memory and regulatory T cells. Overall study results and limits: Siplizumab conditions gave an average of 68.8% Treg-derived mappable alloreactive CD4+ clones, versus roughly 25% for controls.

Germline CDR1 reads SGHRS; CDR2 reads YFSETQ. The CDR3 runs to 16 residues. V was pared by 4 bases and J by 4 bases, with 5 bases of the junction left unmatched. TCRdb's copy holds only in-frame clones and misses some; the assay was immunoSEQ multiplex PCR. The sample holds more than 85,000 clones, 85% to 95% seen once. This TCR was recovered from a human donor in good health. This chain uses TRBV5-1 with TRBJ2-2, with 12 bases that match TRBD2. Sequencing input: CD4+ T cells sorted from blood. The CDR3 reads CASSHELAGGTGELFF. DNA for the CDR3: TGCGCCAGCAGCCATGAACTAGCGGGGGGCACCGGGGAGCTGTTTTTT.